This TCR beta chain was sequenced during a study of identical twins. The CDR3 covers 16 residues. CDR1 and CDR2 (germline): WSHSY, SAAADI. The V and J ends lost 6 bases and 0 bases respectively, with 15 bases between them. Unique molecular identifiers were present on the cDNA, which also gained a universal primer site by template switching. Via MiXCR, TCRdb re-called the 5' RACE reads, giving one row per CDR3 protein. The sample lists about 920,000 distinct CDR3 sequences, approximately 13% occurring once. The same data also contributed to another study, on yellow fever vaccine responses in identical twins.

The sequencing input was PBMCs. The sequence came from a woman younger than 30 in good health. The chain joins TRBV10-2 to TRBJ2-4; D is unclear. The CDR3 nucleotides are TGCGCCAGCAGCCCCCTCAGAAAGCTAGCCAAAAACATTCAGTACTTC. Amino acids: CASSPLRKLAKNIQYF.